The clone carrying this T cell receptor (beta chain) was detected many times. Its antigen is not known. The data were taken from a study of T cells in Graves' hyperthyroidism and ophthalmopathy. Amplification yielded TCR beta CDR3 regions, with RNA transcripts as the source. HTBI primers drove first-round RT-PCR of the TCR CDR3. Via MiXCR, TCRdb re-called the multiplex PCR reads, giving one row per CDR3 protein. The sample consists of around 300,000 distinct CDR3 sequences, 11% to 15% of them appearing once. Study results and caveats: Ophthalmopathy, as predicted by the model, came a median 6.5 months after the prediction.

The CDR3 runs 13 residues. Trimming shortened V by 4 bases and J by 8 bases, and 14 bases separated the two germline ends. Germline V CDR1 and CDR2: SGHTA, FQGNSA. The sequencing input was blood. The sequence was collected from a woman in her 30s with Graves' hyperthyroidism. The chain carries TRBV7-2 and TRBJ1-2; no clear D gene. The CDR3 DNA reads TGTGCCAGCAGCTGGCGGGGAGGAGAAGGCTACACCTTC. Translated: CASSWRGGEGYTF.